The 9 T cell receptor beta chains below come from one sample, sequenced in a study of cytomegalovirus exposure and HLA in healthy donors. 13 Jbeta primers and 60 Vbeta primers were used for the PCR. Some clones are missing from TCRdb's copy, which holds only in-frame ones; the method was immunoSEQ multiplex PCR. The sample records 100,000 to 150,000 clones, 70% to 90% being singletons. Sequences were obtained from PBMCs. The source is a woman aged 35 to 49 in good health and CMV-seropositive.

This CDR3 is CASSGSDRGLDEQYF. CDR3 nucleotide sequence: TGTGCCAGCAGTGGGTCCGACAGGGGGCTTGACGAGCAGTACTTC. The chain couples TRBV2 to TRBJ2-7, with 10 bases matching TRBD1. CDR1 SNHLY and CDR2 FYNNEI come from the germline V gene. This CDR3 comprises 15 residues. With V trimmed by 4 bases and J by 5 bases, 8 bases remained unmatched.

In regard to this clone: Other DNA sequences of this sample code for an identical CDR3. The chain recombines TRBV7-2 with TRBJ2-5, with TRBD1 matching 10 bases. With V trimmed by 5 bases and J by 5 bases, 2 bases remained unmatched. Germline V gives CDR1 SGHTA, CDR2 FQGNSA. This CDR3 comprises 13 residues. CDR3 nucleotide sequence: TGTGCCAGCAGCCTGGGACAGGGGGAGACCCAGTACTTC. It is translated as CASSLGQGETQYF.

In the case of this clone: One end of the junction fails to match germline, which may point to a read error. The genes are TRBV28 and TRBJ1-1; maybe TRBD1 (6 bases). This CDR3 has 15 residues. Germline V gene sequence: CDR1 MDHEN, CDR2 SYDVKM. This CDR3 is CASGNPQGLKTEAFF. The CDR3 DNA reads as TGTGCCAGCGGAAACCCCCAGGGGTTGAAGACTGAAGCTTTCTTT.

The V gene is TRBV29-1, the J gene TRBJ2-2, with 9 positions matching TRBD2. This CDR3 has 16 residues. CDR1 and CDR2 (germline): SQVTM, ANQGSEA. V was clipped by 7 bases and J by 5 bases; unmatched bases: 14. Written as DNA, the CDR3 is TGCAGCGGGACAAAATCTTGGCGGGGGGGGACCGGGGAGCTGTTTTTT. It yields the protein CSGTKSWRGGTGELFF.

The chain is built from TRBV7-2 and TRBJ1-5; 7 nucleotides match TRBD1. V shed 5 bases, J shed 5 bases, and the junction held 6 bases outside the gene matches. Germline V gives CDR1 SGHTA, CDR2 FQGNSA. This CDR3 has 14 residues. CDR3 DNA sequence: TGTGCCAGCAGCGTACAGGGGTCCTATCAGCCCCAGCATTTT. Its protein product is CASSVQGSYQPQHF.

The CDR3 sequence: CASRSGISDTQYF. As DNA, the CDR3 is TGTGCCAGTAGGAGCGGGATATCAGATACGCAGTATTTT. The chain joins TRBV19 to TRBJ2-3; 7 nucleotides align to TRBD2. The CDR3 loop spans 13 amino acids. Losses at the gene ends were 6 bases for V and 4 bases for J; bases not matched to a gene: 4. Germline V gene lookup returns CDR1 LNHDA and CDR2 SQIVND (reference sequence).

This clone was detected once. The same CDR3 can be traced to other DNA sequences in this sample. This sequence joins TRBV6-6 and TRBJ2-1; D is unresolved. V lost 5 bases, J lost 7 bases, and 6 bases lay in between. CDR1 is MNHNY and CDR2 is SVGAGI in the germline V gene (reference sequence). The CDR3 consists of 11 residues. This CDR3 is CASSPLNEQFF. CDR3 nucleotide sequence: TGTGCCAGCAGTCCCCTGAATGAGCAGTTCTTC.

The CDR3 sequence: CASRTSNYGYTF. CDR3 nucleotides: TGTGCCAGCCGGACTTCTAACTATGGCTACACCTTC. The V call is TRBV28, the J call TRBJ1-2; unclear D gene. CDR1 and CDR2 from the germline V gene are MDHEN and SYDVKM. The CDR3 contains 12 residues. Trimming stripped 8 bases from V and 0 bases from J, with 7 bases between.

CDR3 amino acids: CASRYREQETQYF. CDR3 DNA: TGTGCCAGCAGATACCGGGAGCAAGAGACCCAGTACTTC. The chain carries TRBV5-4 and TRBJ2-5; perhaps TRBD2 as D (6 bases). Germline assignment: CDR1 SGHNT and CDR2 YYREEE (reference sequence). CDR3 length: 13 residues. V lost 5 bases and J 2 bases, leaving 10 bases between the germline ends.